The rows below give T cell receptor beta chains drawn from one sample of a study of shared clonotypes between healthy human individuals. Sequencing was performed with immunoSEQ multiplex PCR; in TCRdb, only in-frame clones are kept and a portion is missing. This table has about 580,000 clones, nearly 98% appearing once. Sequencing input: naive CD8+ T cells sorted from blood. These receptors all stem from a man between 25 and 39 years old in good health. CDR3s include the opening cysteine and the closing phenylalanine or tryptophan. Fields, in order: clone size, J gene, V gene, D gene, CDR3 protein, CDR3 DNA. A D gene is named only where the DNA matches it firmly. Clone size is given for some rows only: seen once, a few or many times, or a class if the clone is expanded.

>.|TRBJ2-1|TRBV9|TRBD2
CASSSNSGTRFFF
TGTGCCAGCAGCTCCAACTCCGGGACTAGATTTTTCTTC
>.|TRBJ2-7|TRBV18|.
CASSPPGGTYEQYF
TGTGCCAGCTCACCTCCGGGTGGGACCTACGAGCAGTACTTC
>.|TRBJ2-6|TRBV19|.
CASSYLSGANVLTF
TGTGCCAGTAGTTATCTCTCTGGGGCCAACGTCCTGACTTTC
>.|TRBJ1-2|TRBV5-1|.
CASSLDGSRYGYTF
TGCGCCAGCAGCTTGGACGGCAGTCGCTATGGCTACACCTTC
>.|TRBJ2-5|TRBV28|.
CASSPGDESDETQYF
TGTGCCAGCTCTCCAGGGGACGAATCGGACGAGACCCAGTACTTC
>.|TRBJ2-2|TRBV13|.
CASRPGVTTGELFF
TGTGCCAGCAGGCCGGGAGTTACGACCGGGGAGCTGTTTTTT
>.|TRBJ2-1|TRBV7-9|.
CASSLDEAIGSYNEQFF
TGTGCCAGCAGCTTAGATGAGGCGATAGGGTCCTACAATGAGCAGTTCTTC
>.|TRBJ2-1|TRBV5-1|.
CASSTTGTDNEQFF
TGCGCCAGCAGCACTACCGGGACTGACAATGAGCAGTTCTTC
>.|TRBJ2-1|TRBV7-9|.
CASSGSWSYNEQFF
TGTGCCAGCAGCGGCAGTTGGAGCTACAATGAGCAGTTCTTC
>.|TRBJ2-1|TRBV7-3|TRBD1
CASSLTRQGRDEQFF
TGTGCCAGCAGCTTAACCAGACAGGGCCGGGATGAGCAGTTCTTC
>.|TRBJ1-5|TRBV28|.
CASSLMGDQPQHF
TGTGCCAGCAGTTTAATGGGCGATCAGCCCCAGCATTTT
>once|TRBJ2-7|TRBV5-1|.
CASSPDRGTYEQYF
TGCGCCAGCAGCCCTGACCGAGGAACCTACGAGCAGTACTTC
>.|TRBJ1-5|TRBV7-9|.
CASSSVNTGYNQPQHF
TGTGCCAGCAGCTCAGTTAATACAGGGTACAATCAGCCCCAGCATTTT
>.|TRBJ1-2|TRBV9|TRBD1
CASSAEGAPYGYTF
TGTGCCAGCAGCGCTGAGGGGGCTCCGTATGGCTACACCTTC
>.|TRBJ2-2|TRBV5-1|TRBD1
CASLQGNGELFF
TGCGCCAGTTTACAGGGGAACGGGGAGCTGTTTTTT
>.|TRBJ2-5|TRBV5-1|.
CASSLENQETQYF
TGCGCCAGCAGCTTGGAAAACCAAGAGACCCAGTACTTC
>.|TRBJ1-1|TRBV4-3|.
CASSLLWKGQNTEAFF
TGCGCCAGCAGCCTCCTTTGGAAGGGGCAGAACACTGAAGCTTTCTTT